This TCR beta chain derives from a study of beta chain features in type 1 diabetes. Overall study context: The examined sorted cells totaled about 110 million across samples.

Germline loops: CDR1 MNHEY, CDR2 SVGAGI. The CDR3 has 14 residues. Trimming removed 5 bases at V and 2 bases at J, with 10 bases between. The study's findings and limits: No resolution was reached here on whether HLA type influences TCRB rearrangement. Cells that show high TCR expression could be over-represented by cDNA sequencing. VDJ junctions from type 1 diabetes patients carried fewer insertions and larger deletions. All four CD4+ subsets from Type 1 diabetes patients carried moderately but significantly shorter TCRB CDR3s.

As regards this clone: Its antigen is undetermined.

cDNA synthesis used the whole RNA isolate, giving expressed TCRB sequences. The table came from immunoSEQ multiplex PCR; TCRdb's copy has only in-frame clones and leaves some out. The sample consists of hundreds of thousands of clones, 11% to 15% of them appearing once. The chain combines TRBV6-5 with TRBJ1-5; perhaps TRBD1 as D (5 bases). This receptor was taken from a man younger than 30 with type 1 diabetes. Sequenced input: naive CD4+ T cells from blood. CDR3 DNA sequence: TGTGCCAGCAGTGGGGACTGGCGCAATCAGCCCCAGCATTTT. Amino acid sequence: CASSGDWRNQPQHF.